Following are 19 T cell receptor beta chains from one sample sequenced in a study of T cell responses to AZD1222 COVID-19 vaccine. Some clones are missing from TCRdb's copy, which holds only in-frame ones; the method was immunoSEQ multiplex PCR. Found here are 80,000 to 90,000 clones, over 85% of them singletons; the top ten hold around 2.2%. The starting material was peripheral blood, obtained on day 0 of AZD1222 vaccination. The origin of the receptors is an adult in good health.

Note on this clone: The junction does not match germline at one end; this may be a read error. V gene TRBV6-5 combines with J gene TRBJ1-2, with TRBD1 as a possible D gene (5 bases). Germline V gene sequence: CDR1 MNHEY, CDR2 SVGAGI. The CDR3 is 15 amino acids. CDR3 coding DNA: TGTGCCGGCAGTTACCCTTCCTCCATGGGGGGTGGCTACACCTTC. Translation gives CAGSYPSSMGGGYTF.

The chain recombines TRBV7-9 with TRBJ1-3, with D possibly TRBD1 on 5 matching bases. CDR1 SEHNR and CDR2 FQNEAQ come from the germline V gene (reference sequence). Trimming removed 1 base from V and 2 bases from J, with 12 bases in between. This CDR3 is 16 amino acids long. CDR3 in amino acids: CASSLVRGSPGNTIYF. DNA of the CDR3: TGTGCCAGCAGCTTAGTTCGGGGGAGCCCTGGAAACACCATATATTTT. The variable domain in full, completed from reference TRBV7-9 and TRBJ1-3, reads DTGVSQNPRHKITKRGQNVTFRCDPISEHNRLYWYRQTLGQGPEFLTYFQNEAQLEKSRLLSDRFSAERPKGSFSTLEIQRTEQGDSAMYLCASSLVRGSPGNTIYFGEGSWLTVV.

V is TRBV7-2 and J is TRBJ1-5; 10 bases map to TRBD1. J was trimmed by 2 bases and V by 5 bases; bases with no gene match: 3. Germline V lookup: CDR1 SGHTA, CDR2 FQGNSA. The CDR3 spans 15 residues. The CDR3 bases are TGTGCCAGCAGCCGGACAGGGGGGCGCAATCAGCCCCAGCATTTT. It yields the protein CASSRTGGRNQPQHF. Supplemented by reference TRBV7-2 and TRBJ1-5, the full variable domain reads GAGVSQSPSNKVTEKGKDVELRCDPISGHTALYWYRQSLGQGLEFLIYFQGNSAPDKSGLPSDRFSAERTGGSVSTLTIQRTQQEDSAVYLCASSRTGGRNQPQHFGDGTRLSIL.

This clone came up once. The CDR3 loop is CASSDGTSGRDTQYF. CDR3 coding DNA: TGCGCCAGCAGTGATGGGACTAGCGGGAGAGATACGCAGTATTTT. The chain couples TRBV10-1 to TRBJ2-3; 14 nucleotides align to TRBD2. J was trimmed by 5 bases and V by 3 bases; bases with no gene match: 1. The CDR3 is 15 residues long. Germline values: CDR1 WNHNN, CDR2 SYGVQD (reference sequence).

The rearrangement links TRBV10-1 to TRBJ1-5; no clear D. V shed 5 bases and J shed 4 bases, with 9 bases lying between them. The germline V gene has CDR1 WNHNN and CDR2 SYGVQD (reference sequence). This CDR3 is built from 13 residues. CDR3 in amino acids: CASSPQINQPQHF. For the CDR3, the DNA is TGCGCCAGCAGTCCCCAGATTAATCAGCCCCAGCATTTT.

Remarks on this clone: The final CDR3 position lacks the conserved phenylalanine or tryptophan, pointing to a likely read error. No DNA is shown, since the ends of the CDR3 on it are uncertain; the CDR3 is the one TCRdb lists. The rearrangement joins TRBV5-5 to TRBJ1-2; the DNA was not used to check the table's D call, TRBD1. From germline, CDR1 is SGHKS and CDR2 YYEKEE (reference sequence). The CDR3 spans 12 residues, counting both ends. CDR3 loop: CASSFDSTWLHL.

The chain combines TRBV4-3 with TRBJ2-6, with TRBD1 as a possible D gene (6 bases). V was trimmed by 3 bases and J by 2 bases, leaving 11 bases between them. CDR1 is LGHNA, CDR2 YSLEER, per germline. The CDR3 length is 16 residues. DNA for the CDR3: TGCGCCAGCAGCCAGGCGCAGGGGACTGGGGCCAACGTCCTGACTTTC. The encoded protein is CASSQAQGTGANVLTF.

The J gene is TRBJ1-1, the V gene TRBV30; no firm D call. Trimming removed 0 bases from V and 11 bases from J, with 13 bases in between. The CDR3 sequence is 12 residues long. The V gene's germline CDR1 is GTSNPN and CDR2 SVGIG (reference sequence). The CDR3 loop reads CAWSVVGLGAFF. The CDR3 DNA sequence: TGTGCCTGGAGTGTCGTGGGTTTGGGGGCTTTCTTT.

The V gene is TRBV5-1, the J gene TRBJ2-2; D call uncertain. V was clipped by 0 bases and J by 6 bases, with 9 bases between them. This CDR3 has 14 amino acids. Germline V lookup: CDR1 SGHRS, CDR2 YFSETQ. DNA of the CDR3: TGCGCCAGCAGCTTGGGGGATTGGCCCGGGGAGCTGTTTTTT. Amino acids: CASSLGDWPGELFF.

This clone was recorded only once. J is TRBJ1-1 and V is TRBV5-1; 8 nucleotides line up with TRBD1. The CDR3 covers 15 residues. Germline V CDR1 and CDR2: SGHRS, YFSETQ. Trimming took 3 bases from V and 5 from J; bases not matched to a gene: 9. CDR3 sequence: CASSSGTGDLTEAFF. CDR3 DNA: TGCGCCAGCAGCTCGGGGACAGGAGACTTAACTGAAGCTTTCTTT.

The V and J genes are TRBV5-4 and TRBJ1-2; tentatively, D is TRBD1 (6 bases). The V end was cut by 6 bases, the J end by 8 bases, with 20 bases between. Germline CDR1 SGHNT, CDR2 YYREEE (reference sequence). The CDR3 loop spans 14 amino acids. Written as DNA, the CDR3 is TGTGCCAGCAATTCCCCCACAGGGCAGGAAGGCTACACCTTC. As protein: CASNSPTGQEGYTF.

V gene TRBV27 combines with J gene TRBJ2-7; no reliable D call. This CDR3 has 14 residues. Germline values: CDR1 MNHEY, CDR2 SMNVEV (reference sequence). The ends were cut back, 6 bases at V and 1 base at J, with 13 bases in the middle. As DNA, the CDR3 is TGTGCCAGCAGAAAGCCCGGTGGTTCCTACGAGCAGTACTTC. Its translation: CASRKPGGSYEQYF.

This rearrangement joins TRBV5-1 to TRBJ2-3; D is perhaps TRBD2 (6 bases). This CDR3 has 14 amino acids. Trimming took off 2 bases at V and 2 bases at J, with 9 bases between the two ends. The germline CDR1 and CDR2 sequences are SGHRS and YFSETQ. The CDR3 coding sequence is TGCGCCAGCAGCTTCGCGGGACTCACAGATACGCAGTATTTT. Encoded protein: CASSFAGLTDTQYF.

As for this clone: The sample carries other DNA sequences with the same CDR3. The rearrangement joins TRBV5-1 to TRBJ1-2, with D uncertain. This CDR3 contains 12 residues. Trimming cost V 4 bases and J 4 bases, with 8 bases left between them. Germline CDR1 reads SGHRS; CDR2 reads YFSETQ. This chain's CDR3 is CASSIDTYGYTF. The CDR3 region has the DNA TGCGCCAGCAGCATCGACACCTATGGCTACACCTTC.

V is TRBV21-1 and J is TRBJ2-7; the table's D call, TRBD1, was not checked against the DNA. TRBV21-1 counts as a pseudogene. The CDR3 runs 13 residues. CDR3 amino acids: CASSEDSSDEQYF. The CDR3 nucleotides read TGTGCCAGCAGCGAGGACAGCTCGGACGAGCAGTACTTC.

The V gene is TRBV7-9, the J gene TRBJ2-5; no clear D gene. The CDR3 runs to 15 residues. V was shortened by 2 bases and J by 1 base, with 11 bases between the two germline ends. Germline CDR1 and CDR2: SEHNR and FQNEAQ (reference sequence). CDR3 amino acids: CASSLLTGPQETQYF. The CDR3 region has the DNA TGTGCCAGCAGCTTACTTACCGGTCCCCAAGAGACCCAGTACTTC. Looking up the rest from reference TRBV7-9 and TRBJ2-5 gives the full variable domain: DTGVSQNPRHKITKRGQNVTFRCDPISEHNRLYWYRQTLGQGPEFLTYFQNEAQLEKSRLLSDRFSAERPKGSFSTLEIQRTEQGDSAMYLCASSLLTGPQETQYFGPGTRLLVL.

The gene calls are TRBV27 and TRBJ2-1, with 7 positions matching TRBD1. The CDR3 length is 14 residues. Unmatched junction bases numbered 6, after V lost 8 bases and J lost 2 bases. Looked up from germline, CDR1 is MNHEY and CDR2 is SMNVEV (reference sequence). The CDR3: CASRTGATYNEQFF. CDR3 nucleotide sequence: TGTGCCAGCCGAACAGGGGCCACCTACAATGAGCAGTTCTTC.

The genes are TRBV30 and TRBJ1-5, with D uncertain. The germline V gene has CDR1 GTSNPN and CDR2 SVGIG (reference sequence). Trimming took 1 base from V and 0 from J, leaving 10 bases between them. The CDR3 spans 15 residues. CDR3 coding DNA: TGTGCCTGGAGTGGGCATACGGCTAGCAATCAGCCCCAGCATTTT. Its translation: CAWSGHTASNQPQHF.

The chain joins TRBV5-4 to TRBJ2-1, with 12 bases aligning to TRBD2. Germline V lookup: CDR1 SGHNT, CDR2 YYREEE (reference sequence). J was trimmed by 9 bases and V by 0 bases; bases with no gene match: 7. This CDR3 has 16 amino acids. Here the CDR3 DNA reads TGTGCCAGCAGCTTGGGGGCTAGCGGGGGGGCCCGTGAGCAGTTCTTC. Residues: CASSLGASGGAREQFF.